This TCR beta chain comes out of a study of blood T cells in healthy people across ages. Study results and limitations: It was the long-lived donors that had more naive CD4+ cells and higher diversity than aged donors.

Concerning this clonotype: The antigen remains undetermined.

CDR3 length: 13 residues. The V and J ends lost 3 bases and 5 bases respectively, with 10 bases between them. PCR was performed a second time for 7 to 11 cycles using a sample-barcoded 5' primer and a J-beta primer mix. TCRdb called the 5' RACE reads again in MiXCR, with one record for every CDR3 protein. The sample shows 1.5 million to 2 million distinct CDR3 sequences, around half of them seen only once. The sequenced sample consisted of blood. The TCR sequence derives from a woman in her thirties or forties in good health. This chain joins TRBV12-3 or TRBV12-4 and TRBJ1-1; D gene uncertain. This chain's CDR3 is CASSFLRPTEAFF. Written as DNA, the CDR3 is TGTGCCAGCAGTTTCTTGCGGCCTACTGAAGCTTTCTTT.